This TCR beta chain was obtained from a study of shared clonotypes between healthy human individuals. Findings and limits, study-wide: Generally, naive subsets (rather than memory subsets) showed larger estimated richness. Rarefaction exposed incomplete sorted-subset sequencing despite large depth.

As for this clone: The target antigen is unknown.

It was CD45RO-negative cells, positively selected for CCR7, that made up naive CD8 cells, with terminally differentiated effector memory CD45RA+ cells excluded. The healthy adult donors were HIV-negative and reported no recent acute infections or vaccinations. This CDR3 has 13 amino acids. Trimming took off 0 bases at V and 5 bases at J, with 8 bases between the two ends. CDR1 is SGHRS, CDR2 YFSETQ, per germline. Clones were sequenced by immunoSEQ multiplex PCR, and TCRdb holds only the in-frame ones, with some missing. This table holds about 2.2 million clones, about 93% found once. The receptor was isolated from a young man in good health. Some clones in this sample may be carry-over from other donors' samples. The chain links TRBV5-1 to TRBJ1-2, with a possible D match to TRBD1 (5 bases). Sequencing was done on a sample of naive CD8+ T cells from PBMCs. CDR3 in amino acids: CASSLGRVYGYTF. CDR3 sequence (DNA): TGCGCCAGCAGCTTGGGCAGGGTATATGGCTACACCTTC.